Following are 20 T cell receptor beta chains from one sample sequenced in a study of T cells in Graves' hyperthyroidism and ophthalmopathy. TCR beta CDR3 region amplification was performed from RNA transcripts. HTBI primers drove first-round RT-PCR of the TCR CDR3. TCRdb ran MiXCR on the multiplex PCR reads and lists one entry per CDR3 protein. Altogether 500,000 or so distinct CDR3 sequences are present, roughly 18% being singletons, with the ten largest covering 17%. The sample taken for sequencing was blood. The receptor source for this set is a woman aged 18-35 years with Graves' ophthalmopathy.

In its sample, this clonotype was seen a few times. This sequence joins TRBV20-1 and TRBJ2-1; TRBD1 agrees at 8 bases. This CDR3 comprises 14 residues. The J segment lost 8 bases and the V segment lost 0 bases, leaving 6 bases of the junction unmatched. From germline, CDR1 is DFQATT and CDR2 SNEGSKA (reference sequence). CDR3 sequence (DNA): TGCAGTGCTAGAGATATGCAGGGGGCACATGAGCAGTTCTTC. The encoded protein is CSARDMQGAHEQFF.

This clonotype showed up many times. This chain joins TRBV5-1 and TRBJ2-1; no definite D call. The ends were cut back, 5 bases at V and 7 bases at J, with 16 bases in the middle. Germline V gives CDR1 SGHRS, CDR2 YFSETQ. The CDR3 loop spans 14 amino acids. This CDR3 is CASRLGSGKNEQFF. As DNA, the CDR3 is TGCGCCAGCAGACTCGGGTCTGGCAAGAATGAGCAGTTCTTC.

This clonotype is a singleton in its sample. CDR3 residues: CAWGGLADTQYF. The DNA for the CDR3 is TGTGCCTGGGGGGGGCTTGCAGATACGCAGTATTTT. The chain couples TRBV30 to TRBJ2-3, with D perhaps TRBD1 or TRBD2 (6 bases each). The CDR3 is made up of 12 amino acids. V was trimmed by 5 bases and J by 4 bases, leaving 10 bases between them. CDR1 is GTSNPN and CDR2 is SVGIG in the germline V gene (reference sequence). Looking up the rest from reference TRBV30 and TRBJ2-3 gives the full variable domain: SQTIHQWPATLVQPVGSPLSLECTVEGTSNPNLYWYRQAAGRGLQLLFYSVGIGQISSEVPQNLSASRPQDRQFILSSKKLLLSDSGFYLCAWGGLADTQYFGPGTRLTVL.

A few counts support this clonotype. The chain's CDR3 is CATSDGTTRSYAQYF. The CDR3 nucleotides are TGTGCCACCAGTGATGGGACAACCCGCTCATACGCGCAGTATTTT. V is TRBV24-1 and J is TRBJ2-3, with D possibly being TRBD1 (6 bases). CDR1 and CDR2 from the germline V gene are KGHDR and SFDVKD. V shed 3 bases and J shed 10 bases, with 19 bases lying between them. This CDR3 is built from 15 residues.

This clonotype was seen repeatedly, ten times or more. The genes are TRBV2 and TRBJ1-2; 11 bases align to TRBD1. The V gene's germline CDR1 is SNHLY and CDR2 FYNNEI. CDR3 size: 13 residues. V was pared by 8 bases and J by 7 bases, with 6 bases of the junction left unmatched. CDR3 DNA sequence: TGTGCCAGCCTGGACAGGGGGCAAAGTGGCTACACCTTC. Protein sequence: CASLDRGQSGYTF.

As concerns this clonotype: A read error may explain this, as a much larger clone is one base away. The V gene is TRBV3-1, the J gene TRBJ2-1; TRBD2 matches at 9 bases. From germline, CDR1 is LGHDT and CDR2 YNNKEL (reference sequence). The CDR3 loop spans 16 amino acids. The J segment lost 8 bases and the V segment lost 4 bases, leaving 12 bases of the junction unmatched. CDR3: CASSPHGRGGYDEQFF. For the CDR3, the DNA is TGTGCCAGCAGCCCCCACGGGCGGGGGGGGTACGATGAGCAGTTCTTC.

This rearrangement joins TRBV6-1 to TRBJ1-1; possibly TRBD1 for D (5 bases). This CDR3 comprises 14 residues. V lost 5 bases and J lost 1, with 11 bases in between. The V gene's germline CDR1 is MNHNS and CDR2 SASEGT. This CDR3 reads CASSLDMTNTEAFF. CDR3 in DNA: TGTGCCAGCAGTCTGGACATGACGAACACTGAAGCTTTCTTT.

This clonotype was seen many times. The chain is built from TRBV3-1 and TRBJ1-2; maybe TRBD1 (5 bases). Germline CDR1 is LGHDT and CDR2 is YNNKEL (reference sequence). Trimming stripped 1 base from V and 5 bases from J, with 20 bases between. CDR3 size: 17 residues. CDR3 loop: CASSQVTRTPVWYGYTF. DNA for the CDR3: TGTGCCAGCAGCCAAGTCACACGGACACCGGTGTGGTATGGCTACACCTTC.

The V gene is TRBV12-3 or TRBV12-4, the J gene TRBJ2-1; D gene uncertain. The CDR3 is 17 amino acids. V was shortened by 2 bases and J by 3 bases, with 17 bases between the two germline ends. The CDR3: CASSLRSQGRGYNEQFF. CDR3 in DNA: TGTGCCAGCAGTTTACGCTCCCAAGGTAGAGGCTACAATGAGCAGTTCTTC.

The V call is TRBV19, the J call TRBJ1-1; 9 bases align to TRBD1. The CDR3 runs 17 residues. CDR1 LNHDA and CDR2 SQIVND come from the germline V gene (reference sequence). V trimming: 5 bases; J trimming: 5 bases; junction bases outside the gene matches: 15. The CDR3, as DNA: TGTGCCAGTAGTGACCCCTTCCGACAGGGGGGACAAACTGAAGCTTTCTTT. It is translated as CASSDPFRQGGQTEAFF.

This chain connects TRBV7-9 to TRBJ2-5; a possible D gene is TRBD1 (5 bases). V was clipped by 10 bases and J by 4 bases, with 13 bases between them. The CDR3 has 12 residues. Per germline, CDR1 SEHNR and CDR2 FQNEAQ (reference sequence). CDR3 DNA sequence: TGTGCCATTCAAGGGGCCGTAGAGACCCAGTACTTC. It encodes CAIQGAVETQYF.

This rearrangement joins TRBV4-3 to TRBJ1-1, with TRBD1 matching 11 bases. CDR1 is LGHNA, CDR2 YSLEER, per germline. The V segment lost 4 bases and the J segment 6 bases; nucleotides outside the gene matches: 7. The CDR3 is 15 amino acids. The CDR3 DNA reads TGCGCCAGCAGCCTGAGGACAGGGGGCTCAGCTGAAGCTTTCTTT. Protein product: CASSLRTGGSAEAFF.

In this sample, this clonotype turned up a few times. This chain links TRBV5-1 with TRBJ2-5, with 12 nucleotides matching TRBD2. Germline V gene data show CDR1 as SGHRS and CDR2 as YFSETQ. This CDR3 spans 15 amino acids. J lost 4 bases, V lost 10 bases, and 11 bases had no gene match. The CDR3 coding sequence is TGCGCCGGGAGGAGGACTAGCGGGGCGGGAGAGACCCAGTACTTC. This translates into CAGRRTSGAGETQYF.

The sample holds a few counts of this clonotype. The chain joins TRBV7-8 to TRBJ2-7; 8 bases are shared with TRBD1. CDR3 length: 14 residues. V was clipped by 5 bases and J by 3 bases; unmatched bases: 6. Germline values: CDR1 SGHVS, CDR2 FQNEAQ. The CDR3 region is CASSVTGVDYEQYF. CDR3 nucleotide sequence: TGTGCCAGCAGCGTGACAGGGGTTGACTACGAGCAGTACTTC.

There are many counts of this clonotype. J is TRBJ1-3 and V is TRBV2; D not resolved. The ends were cut back, 6 bases at V and 0 bases at J, with 6 bases in the middle. The CDR3 has 13 amino acids. Germline V gene lookup returns CDR1 SNHLY and CDR2 FYNNEI. The CDR3 sequence is CASSESSGNTIYF. The DNA of the CDR3 is TGTGCCAGCAGCGAGAGCTCTGGAAACACCATATATTTT.

This clonotype was observed many times. The gene calls are TRBV28 and TRBJ1-2; D remains unclear. V was clipped by 2 bases and J by 0 bases, with 7 bases between them. The germline V gene encodes CDR1 MDHEN and CDR2 SYDVKM. The CDR3 extends over 14 amino acids. The CDR3 bases are TGTGCCAGCAGTTTAACCCAGTCTAACTATGGCTACACCTTC. Translated, it gives CASSLTQSNYGYTF.

The chain joins TRBV27 to TRBJ1-2; D not certain. This CDR3 is built from 14 residues. Trimming stripped 0 bases from V and 0 bases from J, with 5 bases between. Germline CDR1 MNHEY, CDR2 SMNVEV (reference sequence). The CDR3 protein is CASSLSSANYGYTF. DNA of the CDR3: TGTGCCAGCAGTTTATCGTCAGCTAACTATGGCTACACCTTC.

This clonotype appeared many times. The V gene is TRBV5-1, the J gene TRBJ1-2, with 7 nucleotides matching TRBD1. This CDR3 has 15 amino acids. Per germline, CDR1 SGHRS and CDR2 YFSETQ. The V gene end was trimmed by 2 bases and the J gene end by 4 bases; junction bases not matched to a gene: 8. The chain's CDR3 is CASSFGQADLYGYTF. In nucleotides, the CDR3 is TGCGCCAGCAGCTTCGGACAGGCGGATCTCTATGGCTACACCTTC.

In its sample, this clonotype was seen many times. The chain carries TRBV28 and TRBJ2-7; perhaps TRBD1 as D (5 bases). Germline CDR1 reads MDHEN; CDR2 reads SYDVKM. Trimming removed 3 bases at V and 8 bases at J, with 20 bases between. The CDR3 is 15 residues long. Here the CDR3 DNA reads TGTGCCAGCAGTTTGGAGCAGGGTACCCTCGGACAGCAGTACTTC. This gives the protein CASSLEQGTLGQQYF.

This clonotype was detected many times. V is TRBV7-9 and J is TRBJ1-5, with 7 bases matching TRBD1. The CDR3 is 15 amino acids. V lost 1 base and J lost 7; bases outside the gene matches: 7. Germline CDR1 is SEHNR and CDR2 is FQNEAQ (reference sequence). Here the CDR3 DNA reads TGTGCCAGCAGCTTAGGAGGGGGCGTCCACCAGCCCCAGCATTTT. Translated, it gives CASSLGGGVHQPQHF.